The 25 T cell receptor beta chains given below trace back to one sample, sequenced in a study of cytomegalovirus exposure and HLA in healthy donors. PCR employed 60 Vbeta and 13 Jbeta primers. The protocol was immunoSEQ multiplex PCR, while the TCRdb copy is restricted to in-frame clones and leaves out a portion. The sample records around 170,000 clones, about three quarters being singletons. Input material: PBMCs. The receptors stem from a woman in her thirties or forties in good health and CMV-seropositive.

This clone was found once. The V and J genes are TRBV7-2 and TRBJ2-5; 15 nucleotides agree with TRBD2. Germline V gene sequence: CDR1 SGHTA, CDR2 FQGNSA. V dropped 4 bases and J dropped 7; count of bases not matched to a gene: 10. CDR3 size: 17 residues. The CDR3 is CASSSGTSGGTPRTQYF. Written as DNA, the CDR3 is TGTGCCAGCAGCTCAGGGACTAGCGGGGGGACCCCGCGGACCCAGTACTTC.

The chain employs TRBV19 and TRBJ2-2, with D maybe TRBD1 (6 bases). With 5 bases removed from V and 1 base from J, the gap between germline ends came to 11 bases. The CDR3 totals 15 residues. CDR1 and CDR2 (germline): LNHDA, SQIVND (reference sequence). CDR3 bases: TGTGCCAGTAGTCTCGTGACAGGGAACACCGGGGAGCTGTTTTTT. This sequence encodes CASSLVTGNTGELFF.

This clone was seen once. This chain joins TRBV10-3 and TRBJ1-2; TRBD1 matches 7 bases. V was pared by 6 bases and J by 3 bases, with 1 base of the junction left unmatched. The CDR3 is made up of 12 amino acids. CDR1 ENHRY and CDR2 SYGVKD come from the germline V gene. The CDR3 region is CAISTGDYGYTF. The CDR3 nucleotides are TGTGCCATCAGCACAGGGGACTATGGCTACACCTTC.

CDR3 loop: CAWSMDRGPYYGYTF. The CDR3 DNA follows: TGTGCCTGGAGTATGGACAGGGGGCCCTACTATGGCTACACCTTC. V gene TRBV30 combines with J gene TRBJ1-2; 11 bases are shared with TRBD1. The CDR3 loop spans 15 amino acids. The junction had 5 bases not matched to a gene; V was cut back by 2 bases and J by 3 bases. Germline CDR1 and CDR2: GTSNPN and SVGIG (reference sequence). The whole variable domain, filled in from reference TRBV30 and TRBJ1-2, reads SQTIHQWPATLVQPVGSPLSLECTVEGTSNPNLYWYRQAAGRGLQLLFYSVGIGQISSEVPQNLSASRPQDRQFILSSKKLLLSDSGFYLCAWSMDRGPYYGYTFGSGTRLTVV.

V usage is TRBV7-3 and J usage is TRBJ2-5, with 7 bases lining up with TRBD2. Germline values: CDR1 SGHTA, CDR2 FQGTGA. There are 13 residues in the CDR3. J was trimmed by 1 base and V by 8 bases; bases with no gene match: 4. The CDR3 reads CASSSSGQETQYF. The CDR3 nucleotides read TGTGCCAGCTCTTCTAGCGGCCAAGAGACCCAGTACTTC.

This clone has only one observation. The chain combines TRBV14 with TRBJ1-1; TRBD1 aligns across 8 bases. The length of the CDR3 is 16 residues. In germline, CDR1 is SGHDN, CDR2 FVKESK. V lost 3 bases and J lost 7; bases outside the gene matches: 13. The CDR3 DNA is TGTGCCAGCAGCCACTCTACAGGGGGTCGACGCGGTGAAGCTTTCTTT. Protein product: CASSHSTGGRRGEAFF.

The chain uses TRBV5-1 and TRBJ1-1; D possibly corresponds to TRBD1 (5 bases). The V and J ends lost 4 bases and 0 bases respectively, with 13 bases between them. Per the germline V gene, CDR1 is SGHRS and CDR2 is YFSETQ. There are 15 residues in the CDR3. Here the CDR3 reads CASSRGGEMNTEAFF. The CDR3 nucleotides are TGCGCCAGCAGCCGCGGGGGTGAGATGAACACTGAAGCTTTCTTT. The full variable domain, its missing parts supplied by reference TRBV5-1 and TRBJ1-1, is KAGVTQTPRYLIKTRGQQVTLSCSPISGHRSVSWYQQTPGQGLQFLFEYFSETQRNKGNFPGRFSGRQFSNSRSEMNVSTLELGDSALYLCASSRGGEMNTEAFFGQGTRLTVV.

CDR3 amino acids: CASSGGTAEAFF. CDR3 DNA sequence: TGTGCCAGCAGTGGAGGGACAGCTGAAGCTTTCTTT. The rearrangement uses TRBV2 and TRBJ1-1, with 7 positions matching TRBD1. Germline V gene data show CDR1 as SNHLY and CDR2 as FYNNEI. V shed 4 bases, J shed 6 bases, and the junction held 2 bases outside the gene matches. The CDR3 is made up of 12 amino acids.

The V and J genes are TRBV27 and TRBJ1-5; possible D gene TRBD1, 5 bases. The CDR3 runs 16 residues. V lost 5 bases and J 3 bases, leaving 17 bases between the germline ends. Germline CDR1 is MNHEY and CDR2 is SMNVEV (reference sequence). CDR3: CASSPYQGGFNQPQHF. In nucleotides, the CDR3 is TGTGCCAGCAGTCCTTATCAGGGAGGTTTCAATCAGCCCCAGCATTTT.

This chain uses TRBV27 with TRBJ1-2; 7 bases align to TRBD1. Germline CDR1 reads MNHEY; CDR2 reads SMNVEV (reference sequence). There are 16 residues in the CDR3. The V gene end was trimmed by 1 base and the J gene end by 5 bases; junction bases not matched to a gene: 10. This chain's CDR3 is CASSLWGQSPTYGYTF. CDR3 bases: TGTGCCAGCAGTTTATGGGGACAGAGCCCGACTTATGGCTACACCTTC.

This sequence joins TRBV7-2 and TRBJ2-7; 7 nucleotides align to TRBD1. Germline V lookup: CDR1 SGHTA, CDR2 FQGNSA. This CDR3 has 16 amino acids. V was clipped by 2 bases and J by 0 bases; unmatched bases: 7. CDR3 region: CASSLYGTAFSYEQYF. As DNA, the CDR3 is TGTGCCAGCAGCTTATATGGGACAGCCTTCTCCTACGAGCAGTACTTC.

V is TRBV27 and J is TRBJ2-5, with 7 nucleotides matching TRBD1. The length of the CDR3 is 17 residues. Germline-derived CDR1 and CDR2 are MNHEY and SMNVEV (reference sequence). V shed 10 bases and J 5 bases; nucleotides not matched to a gene: 22. CDR3 sequence (DNA): TGTGCCACCGGGCCAGGGGCGAGGCAGGGGGTCCGTGAGACCCAGTACTTC. It codes for CATGPGARQGVRETQYF.

The chain carries TRBV28 and TRBJ1-4; D is undetermined. The ends were cut back, 9 bases at V and 8 bases at J, with 19 bases in the middle. The germline gives CDR1 MDHEN, CDR2 SYDVKM. This CDR3 is built from 14 residues. CDR3 sequence: CASTLGLPLEKLFF. CDR3 DNA sequence: TGTGCCAGTACACTAGGGCTTCCATTGGAAAAACTGTTTTTT. The full variable domain, with the rest looked up from reference TRBV28 and TRBJ1-4, is DVKVTQSSRYLVKRTGEKVFLECVQDMDHENMFWYRQDPGLGLRLIYFSYDVKMKEKGDIPEGYSVSREKKERFSLILESASTNQTSMYLCASTLGLPLEKLFFGSGTQLSVL.

The genes are TRBV5-1 and TRBJ1-6; TRBD1 aligns across 9 bases. The V gene end was trimmed by 4 bases and the J gene end by 4 bases; junction bases not matched to a gene: 6. CDR1 and CDR2 (germline): SGHRS, YFSETQ. The CDR3 loop spans 16 amino acids. The CDR3 nucleotides read TGCGCCAGCAGCCCCGGGACAGGGATTTATAATTCACCCCTCCACTTT. It specifies CASSPGTGIYNSPLHF.

This chain joins TRBV5-1 and TRBJ1-6; the match to TRBD1 covers 7 bases. The CDR3 is 14 residues long. The V and J ends lost 0 bases and 8 bases, in that order; junction bases with no gene match: 2. The germline V gene has CDR1 SGHRS and CDR2 YFSETQ. The CDR3 coding sequence is TGCGCCAGCAGCTTGGAACAGGGGCATTCACCCCTCCACTTT. Amino acids: CASSLEQGHSPLHF.

The chain's CDR3 is CSVASSGANVLTF. The CDR3 coding sequence is TGCAGCGTTGCGTCCTCTGGGGCCAACGTCCTGACTTTC. J is TRBJ2-6 and V is TRBV29-1; D is undetermined. The CDR3 spans 13 residues. Germline V gene data show CDR1 as SQVTM and CDR2 as ANQGSEA. V gave up 4 bases and J gave up 0 bases, with 4 bases separating them. Based on the CDR3 plus reference TRBV29-1 and TRBJ2-6, the full variable domain is SAVISQKPSRDICQRGTSLTIQCQVDSQVTMMFWYRQQPGQSLTLIATANQGSEATYESGFVIDKFPISRPNLTFSTLTVSNMSPEDSSIYLCSVASSGANVLTFGAGSRLTVL.

This clone was picked up a small number of times. The chain joins TRBV10-3 to TRBJ1-2; 7 bases map to TRBD1. V dropped 6 bases and J dropped 5; count of bases not matched to a gene: 9. Germline lookup yields CDR1 ENHRY and CDR2 SYGVKD. The CDR3 consists of 14 residues. The CDR3 sequence is CAISPGTATYGYTF. The DNA for the CDR3 is TGTGCCATCAGCCCCGGGACAGCCACGTATGGCTACACCTTC.

This clone was seen a single time. The rearrangement joins TRBV9 to TRBJ2-7; 7 bases agree with TRBD1. V trimming: 2 bases; J trimming: 4 bases; junction bases outside the gene matches: 9. This CDR3 comprises 15 residues. Germline loops: CDR1 SGDLS, CDR2 YYNGEE. The CDR3, as DNA: TGTGCCAGCAGCGTGCGATCCGGGACAGAGTACGAGCAGTACTTC. It specifies CASSVRSGTEYEQYF.

The chain couples TRBV7-9 to TRBJ1-3, with TRBD1 matching 11 bases. Germline-derived CDR1 and CDR2 are SEHNR and FQNEAQ (reference sequence). Unmatched junction bases numbered 19, after V lost 6 bases and J lost 6 bases. This CDR3 contains 19 residues. Here the CDR3 reads CASRHQTKTGQGVENTIYF. The DNA of the CDR3 is TGTGCCAGCAGACATCAAACGAAGACGGGACAGGGGGTGGAAAACACCATATATTTT.

The V gene is TRBV2, the J gene TRBJ2-5, with TRBD2 matching 11 bases. Per germline, CDR1 SNHLY and CDR2 FYNNEI. The CDR3 spans 16 residues. J gave up 7 bases and V 8 bases, and 15 bases lay outside the gene matches. The DNA of the CDR3 is TGTGCCAGCGGAAGACTAGCGGGGACCGTAGGCGGGACCCAGTACTTC. Its translation: CASGRLAGTVGGTQYF.

The chain couples TRBV7-2 to TRBJ2-5; TRBD2 is a possible D gene (7 bases). With 5 bases removed from V and 5 bases from J, the gap between germline ends came to 9 bases. Germline CDR1 SGHTA, CDR2 FQGNSA. This CDR3 is 12 amino acids long. CDR3 in DNA: TGTGCCAGCAGCGGGGGGGGCGAGACCCAGTACTTC. It codes for CASSGGGETQYF. The whole variable domain, filled in from reference TRBV7-2 and TRBJ2-5, reads GAGVSQSPSNKVTEKGKDVELRCDPISGHTALYWYRQSLGQGLEFLIYFQGNSAPDKSGLPSDRFSAERTGGSVSTLTIQRTQQEDSAVYLCASSGGGETQYFGPGTRLLVL.

The chain recombines TRBV11-2 with TRBJ2-3; perhaps TRBD2 as D (6 bases). Germline CDR1 is SGHAT and CDR2 is FQNNGV. Trimming took off 0 bases at V and 4 bases at J, with 11 bases between the two ends. The CDR3 is 15 residues long. Here the CDR3 DNA reads TGTGCCAGCAGCTTAGATGGAGGGATTCCAGATACGCAGTATTTT. Translating gives CASSLDGGIPDTQYF.

This clone was detected only once. The chain joins TRBV27 to TRBJ1-1, with a weak D call TRBD1 (5 bases). V was trimmed by 6 bases and J by 0 bases, leaving 11 bases between them. Germline assignment: CDR1 MNHEY and CDR2 SMNVEV (reference sequence). This CDR3 region has 14 residues. CDR3 coding DNA: TGTGCCAGCAGATCTCGGGGGATGAACACTGAAGCTTTCTTT. It is translated as CASRSRGMNTEAFF.

The chain is built from TRBV19 and TRBJ1-3; D is perhaps TRBD1 (5 bases). In germline, CDR1 is LNHDA, CDR2 SQIVND (reference sequence). There are 13 residues in the CDR3. Trimming removed 3 bases at V and 4 bases at J, with 7 bases between. CDR3 amino acids: CASSMTAGNTIYF. As DNA, the CDR3 is TGTGCCAGTAGTATGACAGCCGGAAACACCATATATTTT.

V usage is TRBV29-1 and J usage is TRBJ2-1, with D possibly matching TRBD2 (6 bases). With 5 bases removed from V and 6 bases from J, the gap between germline ends came to 14 bases. Looked up from germline, CDR1 is SQVTM and CDR2 is ANQGSEA. CDR3 length: 13 amino acids. The CDR3 here is CSVSAGMSNEQFF. The DNA of the CDR3 is TGCAGCGTTTCGGCGGGGATGAGCAATGAGCAGTTCTTC.